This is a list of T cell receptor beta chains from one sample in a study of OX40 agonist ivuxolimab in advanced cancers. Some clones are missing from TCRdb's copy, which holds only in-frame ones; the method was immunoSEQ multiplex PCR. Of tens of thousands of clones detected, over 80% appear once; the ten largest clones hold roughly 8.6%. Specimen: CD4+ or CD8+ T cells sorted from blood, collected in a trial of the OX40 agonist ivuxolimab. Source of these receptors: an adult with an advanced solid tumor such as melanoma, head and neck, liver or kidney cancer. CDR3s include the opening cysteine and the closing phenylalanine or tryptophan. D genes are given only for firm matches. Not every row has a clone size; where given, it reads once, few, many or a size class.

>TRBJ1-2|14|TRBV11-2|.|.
TGTGCCAGCAGCCTATTGTGGGGGTATCATGGCTACACCTTC
CASSLLWGYHGYTF
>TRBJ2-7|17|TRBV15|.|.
TGTGCCACCAGCAGAGATTTGCCGGACGGACACCCCTACGAGCAGTACTTC
CATSRDLPDGHPYEQYF
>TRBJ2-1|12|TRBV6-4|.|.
TGTGCCAGCAGGGAGGGGTCCGGTGAGCAGTTCTTC
CASREGSGEQFF
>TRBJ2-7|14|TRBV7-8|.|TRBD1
TGTGCCAGCAGCTTAGCCGGGACAGCCTACGAGCAGTACTTC
CASSLAGTAYEQYF
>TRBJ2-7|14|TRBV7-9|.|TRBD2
TGTGCCAGCAGCTCTAGCGGGGGGGCGTGGGAGCAGTACTTC
CASSSSGGAWEQYF
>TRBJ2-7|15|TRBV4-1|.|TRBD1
TGCGCCAGCAGCCAAGGACAGGGGGGGGTCTACGAGCAGTACTTC
CASSQGQGGVYEQYF
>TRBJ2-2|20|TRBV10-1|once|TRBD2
TGCGCCGTGCCCCCGGGGAGGGGCCTGTCTAACATCGCGAACACCGGGGAGCTGTTTTTT
CAVPPGRGLSNIANTGELFF
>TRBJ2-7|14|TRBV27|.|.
TGTGCCAGCAGCCGGGAGTCGGCCTCCTACGAGCAGTACTTC
CASSRESASYEQYF
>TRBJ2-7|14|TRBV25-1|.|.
TGTGCCAGCAGTGATGATAGGGGTCTCTACGAGCAGTACTTC
CASSDDRGLYEQYF
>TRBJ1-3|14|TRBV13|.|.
TGTGCCAGCAGCTTAGCCAGCTCTGGAAACACCATATATTTT
CASSLASSGNTIYF
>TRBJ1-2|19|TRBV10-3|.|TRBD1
TGTGCCATCAGTGAGTTTTTGCGGGGACAGGGCTTATTGGGCTATGGCTACACCTTC
CAISEFLRGQGLLGYGYTF
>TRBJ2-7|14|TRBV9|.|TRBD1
TGTGCCAGCAGCGTAGGGACAGGGGTCTACGAGCAGTACTTC
CASSVGTGVYEQYF
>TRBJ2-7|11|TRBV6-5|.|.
TGTGCCAGCACATTCTCCTACGAGCAGTACTTC
CASTFSYEQYF
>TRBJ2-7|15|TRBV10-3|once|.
TGTGCCATCAGTGAAGGGGCAGGTTCGGATTACGAGCAGTACTTC
CAISEGAGSDYEQYF
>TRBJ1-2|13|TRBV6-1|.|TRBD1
TGTGCCAGCAGCCCCGACAGGGTTGGTGGCTACACCTTC
CASSPDRVGGYTF
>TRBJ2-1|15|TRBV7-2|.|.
TGTGCCAGCAGCTTAGGTCTTAGCGCCTACAATGAGCAGTTCTTC
CASSLGLSAYNEQFF
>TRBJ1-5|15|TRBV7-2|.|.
TGTGCCAGCAGTATAGCACCTTATGGCAATCAGCCCCAGCATTTT
CASSIAPYGNQPQHF
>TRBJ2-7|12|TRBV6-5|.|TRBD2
TGTGCCAGCAGTGCCGGGGAGGGCGAGCAGTACTTC
CASSAGEGEQYF